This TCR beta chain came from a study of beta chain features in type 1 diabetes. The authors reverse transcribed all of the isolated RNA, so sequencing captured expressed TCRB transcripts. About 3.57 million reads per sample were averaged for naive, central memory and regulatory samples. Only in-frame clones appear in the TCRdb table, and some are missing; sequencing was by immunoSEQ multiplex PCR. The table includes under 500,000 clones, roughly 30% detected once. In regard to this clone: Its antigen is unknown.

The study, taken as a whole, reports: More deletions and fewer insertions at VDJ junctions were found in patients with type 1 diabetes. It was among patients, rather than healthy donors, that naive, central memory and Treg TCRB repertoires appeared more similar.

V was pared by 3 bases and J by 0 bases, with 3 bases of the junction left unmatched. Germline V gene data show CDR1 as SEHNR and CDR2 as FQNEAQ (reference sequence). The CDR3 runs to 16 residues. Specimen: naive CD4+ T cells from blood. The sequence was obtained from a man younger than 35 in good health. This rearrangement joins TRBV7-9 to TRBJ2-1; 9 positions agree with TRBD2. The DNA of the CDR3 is TGTGCCAGCAGCTTTCAGCGGGGGGCCTCCTACAATGAGCAGTTCTTC. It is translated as CASSFQRGASYNEQFF.